This T cell receptor beta chain was obtained from a study of blood T cell repertoires in COVID-19. Germline V gene data show CDR1 as MNHNY and CDR2 as SVGAGI (reference sequence). The CDR3 runs 13 residues. V shed 0 bases and J shed 8 bases, with 11 bases lying between them. The data were produced by immunoSEQ multiplex PCR, yet TCRdb's version contains in-frame clones alone and is incomplete. Of about 160,000 clones in the sample, about 80% are singletons; the top ten hold roughly 19%. The chain has TRBV6-6 and TRBJ2-7; no clear D gene. Sequenced: peripheral blood. The TCR originated in a woman older than 75 with acute or convalescent COVID-19. This CDR3 reads CASSYSLVSQQYF. The CDR3 DNA is TGTGCCAGCAGTTACTCGTTAGTTTCCCAGCAGTACTTC.